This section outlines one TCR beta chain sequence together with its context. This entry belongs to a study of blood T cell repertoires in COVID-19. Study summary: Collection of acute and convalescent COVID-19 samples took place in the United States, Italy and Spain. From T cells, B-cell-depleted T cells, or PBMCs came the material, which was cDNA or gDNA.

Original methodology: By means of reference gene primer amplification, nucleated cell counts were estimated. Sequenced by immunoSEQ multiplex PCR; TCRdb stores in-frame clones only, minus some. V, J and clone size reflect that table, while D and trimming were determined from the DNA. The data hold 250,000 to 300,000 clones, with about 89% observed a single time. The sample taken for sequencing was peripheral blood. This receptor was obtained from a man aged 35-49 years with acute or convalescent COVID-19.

The CDR3 loop is CASTGTRSNEQFF. The CDR3 DNA sequence: TGTGCCAGCACCGGGACTAGATCCAATGAGCAGTTCTTC. The chain combines TRBV12-3 or TRBV12-4 with TRBJ2-1; 8 nucleotides align to TRBD2. V dropped 7 bases and J dropped 6; count of bases not matched to a gene: 5. The CDR3 has 13 amino acids.